These 30 T cell receptor beta chains originate from one sample sequenced in a study of cytomegalovirus exposure and HLA in healthy donors. Researchers ran the PCR with 60 Vbeta and 13 Jbeta primers. Measured with immunoSEQ multiplex PCR; TCRdb has only the in-frame clones, and not every one. The sample holds more than 95,000 clones. The sample was PBMCs. Every receptor here comes from a man aged 35 to 55 in good health and CMV-seronegative.

V gene TRBV7-8 combines with J gene TRBJ2-7; 7 bases line up with TRBD2. V was clipped by 5 bases and J by 1 base; unmatched bases: 11. Germline V gene lookup returns CDR1 SGHVS and CDR2 FQNEAQ. The CDR3 spans 16 residues. The CDR3 spells CASSRYQRDASYEQYF. The CDR3 DNA follows: TGTGCCAGCAGCAGATACCAGCGGGATGCTTCCTACGAGCAGTACTTC.

The V gene is TRBV9, the J gene TRBJ1-6; D gene unclear. The CDR3 has 15 residues. Germline CDR1 SGDLS, CDR2 YYNGEE. V was shortened by 2 bases and J by 7 bases, with 13 bases between the two germline ends. DNA for the CDR3: TGTGCCAGCAGCGTGGCGACTTACCAAAATTCACCCCTCCACTTT. This codes for CASSVATYQNSPLHF.

In DNA, the CDR3 is TGTGCCAGCAGTTTAGTGGAGCTGTTTTTT. This sequence encodes CASSLVELFF. This chain joins TRBV2 and TRBJ2-2; D call uncertain. Between the trimmed V and J ends, which lost 5 bases and 10 bases, there was a span of 5 bases. Germline V gives CDR1 SNHLY, CDR2 FYNNEI. CDR3 length: 10 residues.

The chain joins TRBV18 to TRBJ1-1, with D tentatively TRBD1 (6 bases). The CDR3 has 15 amino acids. Germline V gives CDR1 KGHSH, CDR2 LQKENI. V lost 8 bases to trimming and J lost 0 bases, with 16 bases between them. The CDR3 reads CASVGGLNVNTEAFF. The CDR3 nucleotides read TGTGCCAGCGTAGGGGGTTTAAATGTGAACACTGAAGCTTTCTTT. Combining the CDR3 with reference TRBV18 and TRBJ1-1 gives the whole variable domain NAGVMQNPRHLVRRRGQEARLRCSPMKGHSHVYWYRQLPEEGLKFMVYLQKENIIDESGMPKERFSAEFPKEGPSILRIQQVVRGDSAAYFCASVGGLNVNTEAFFGQGTRLTVV.

The V and J genes are TRBV5-1 and TRBJ2-1; D is undetermined. V gave up 3 bases and J gave up 0 bases, with 25 bases separating them. Germline assignment: CDR1 SGHRS and CDR2 YFSETQ. This CDR3 has 20 amino acids. As DNA, the CDR3 is TGCGCCAGCAGCTCTACGAGCGCGGCTTTCGTAGTAAGCTCCTACAATGAGCAGTTCTTC. Encoded protein: CASSSTSAAFVVSSYNEQFF.

The CDR3 bases are TGTGCCAGCAGCTTGGTGGGCCAGGGGGTTTTCAATGAGCAGTTCTTC. This encodes CASSLVGQGVFNEQFF. V is TRBV5-6 and J is TRBJ2-1, with TRBD1 matching over 7 bases. Germline CDR1 reads SGHDT; CDR2 reads YYEEEE. Trimming at V came to 0 bases and at J to 6 bases, leaving 9 bases not matched to a gene. The CDR3 extends over 16 amino acids. Full variable domain (rest looked up from reference TRBV5-6 and TRBJ2-1): DAGVTQSPTHLIKTRGQQVTLRCSPKSGHDTVSWYQQALGQGPQFIFQYYEEEERQRGNFPDRFSGHQFPNYSSELNVNALLLGDSALYLCASSLVGQGVFNEQFFGPGTRLTVL.

V usage is TRBV6-6 and J usage is TRBJ1-5; D uncertain. CDR3 length: 16 residues. Trimming took 2 bases from V and 0 from J, leaving 11 bases between them. Per the germline V gene, CDR1 is MNHNY and CDR2 is SVGAGI (reference sequence). The CDR3 loop is CASSYVGTPSNQPQHF. CDR3 sequence (DNA): TGTGCCAGCAGTTACGTGGGCACCCCTAGCAATCAGCCCCAGCATTTT.

The CDR3 nucleotides read TGCGCCAGCAGCTTCCGACCGCCGGGACAGGACACAGATACGCAGTATTTT. Residues: CASSFRPPGQDTDTQYF. The chain recombines TRBV5-1 with TRBJ2-3, with 8 bases identical to TRBD1. Germline CDR1 is SGHRS and CDR2 is YFSETQ. V gave up 2 bases and J gave up 2 bases; unmatched junction bases: 10. The CDR3 length is 17 residues.

J is TRBJ2-3 and V is TRBV5-1; no definite D call. The CDR3 contains 17 residues. CDR1 and CDR2 from the germline V gene are SGHRS and YFSETQ. V shed 0 bases and J shed 4 bases, with 18 bases lying between them. CDR3 protein: CASSLAYSNSGSDTQYF. The DNA for the CDR3 is TGCGCCAGCAGCTTGGCCTACAGCAATTCAGGCTCAGATACGCAGTATTTT.

V is TRBV2 and J is TRBJ1-5; 7 positions agree with TRBD1. V gave up 1 base and J gave up 6 bases; unmatched junction bases: 3. Germline lookup yields CDR1 SNHLY and CDR2 FYNNEI. The CDR3 loop spans 14 amino acids. CDR3 sequence reads: CASSEEGAGQPQHF. The DNA for the CDR3 is TGTGCCAGCAGTGAAGAGGGGGCCGGTCAGCCCCAGCATTTT.

V usage is TRBV7-2 and J usage is TRBJ1-5; TRBD1 matches at 12 bases. Germline assignment: CDR1 SGHTA and CDR2 FQGNSA. The length of the CDR3 is 15 residues. After removal of 4 bases from V and 7 bases from J, the junction contained 5 bases not matched to a gene. The CDR3: CASSSGTGGLQPQHF. In DNA, the CDR3 is TGTGCCAGCAGCTCCGGGACAGGGGGCCTCCAGCCCCAGCATTTT.

The chain is built from TRBV5-4 and TRBJ2-2, with D perhaps matching TRBD2 (5 bases). V lost 0 bases and J 6 bases, leaving 15 bases between the germline ends. CDR1 and CDR2 from the germline V gene are SGHNT and YYREEE (reference sequence). The CDR3 is 16 amino acids. CDR3 residues: CASSLDTRRQAGELFF. Written as DNA, the CDR3 is TGTGCCAGCAGCTTGGATACAAGGAGGCAGGCCGGGGAGCTGTTTTTT.

J is TRBJ2-1 and V is TRBV11-2; a weak D match, TRBD2 (6 bases). Per germline, CDR1 SGHAT and CDR2 FQNNGV. The CDR3 is 15 amino acids. Trimming pared 0 bases from V and 2 bases from J, leaving 8 bases between. CDR3 nucleotides: TGTGCCAGCAGCTTAGAGGGGGGTCCCTACAATGAGCAGTTCTTC. It is translated as CASSLEGGPYNEQFF.

This chain uses TRBV4-1 with TRBJ2-1; the match to TRBD2 covers 9 bases. Germline loops: CDR1 MGHRA, CDR2 YSYEKL. V lost 0 bases, J lost 12 bases, and 15 bases stayed unmatched. CDR3 length: 17 amino acids. The CDR3 region has the DNA TGCGCCAGCAGCCAAGAGGGGAGACTAGCGGCAAGGCAATTGCAGTTCTTC. Translated: CASSQEGRLAARQLQFF.

CDR3 amino acids: CASTMTGAPGNTIYF. The CDR3 coding sequence is TGTGCCAGCACTATGACAGGGGCCCCTGGAAACACCATATATTTT. The chain recombines TRBV6-5 with TRBJ1-3; TRBD1 aligns across 8 bases. The CDR3 consists of 15 residues. Germline V gene lookup returns CDR1 MNHEY and CDR2 SVGAGI. V shed 7 bases and J 2 bases; nucleotides not matched to a gene: 7.

This sequence joins TRBV7-9 and TRBJ1-3; D gene ambiguous. V lost 5 bases and J lost 4, with 15 bases in between. Germline values: CDR1 SEHNR, CDR2 FQNEAQ (reference sequence). The CDR3 extends over 15 amino acids. Here the CDR3 DNA reads TGTGCCAGCAGCCCAGGTGGTCCCGGAGGAAACACCATATATTTT. It is translated as CASSPGGPGGNTIYF.

The chain is built from TRBV11-3 and TRBJ2-3; TRBD2 agrees at 11 bases. Germline V gives CDR1 SGHNT, CDR2 YENEEA. The CDR3 consists of 15 residues. Losses at the gene ends were 1 base for V and 3 bases for J; bases not matched to a gene: 0. The chain's CDR3 is CASSLGTSGTDTQYF. The CDR3 DNA is TGTGCCAGCAGCTTAGGGACTAGCGGGACAGATACGCAGTATTTT.

J is TRBJ2-7 and V is TRBV7-2; no reliable D call. In germline, CDR1 is SGHTA, CDR2 FQGNSA. The CDR3 sequence is 13 residues long. Trimming took off 3 bases at V and 7 bases at J, with 13 bases between the two ends. In DNA, the CDR3 is TGTGCCAGCAGCTTTGACTTTCTCAAGGAGCAGTACTTC. It codes for CASSFDFLKEQYF.

V gene TRBV20-1 combines with J gene TRBJ2-2; no definite D call. Trimming left V 4 bases short and J 5 bases short, with 5 bases between. The V gene's germline CDR1 is DFQATT and CDR2 SNEGSKA (reference sequence). The CDR3 sequence is 11 residues long. DNA of the CDR3: TGCAGTGCTAAATTAACCGGGGAGCTGTTTTTT. Translated: CSAKLTGELFF.

This rearrangement joins TRBV30 to TRBJ1-1; possible D gene TRBD1, 6 bases. CDR3 length equals 13 residues. CDR1 and CDR2 from the germline V gene are GTSNPN and SVGIG (reference sequence). Deletions cut 0 bases from V and 6 bases from J, with 11 bases between. For the CDR3, the DNA is TGTGCCTGGAGTGTCCCCGGGGGGCCTGAAGCTTTCTTT. Protein sequence: CAWSVPGGPEAFF.

This rearrangement joins TRBV5-1 to TRBJ2-7; TRBD2 agrees at 10 bases. CDR1 and CDR2 from the germline V gene are SGHRS and YFSETQ. J gave up 5 bases and V 4 bases, and 9 bases lay outside the gene matches. CDR3 length: 15 amino acids. CDR3 region: CASSPQAGGPHEQYF. CDR3 DNA: TGCGCCAGCAGCCCACAAGCGGGAGGGCCCCACGAGCAGTACTTC.

The chain joins TRBV7-6 to TRBJ2-7; the D gene is possibly TRBD1 (6 bases). Germline V gene data show CDR1 as SGHVS and CDR2 as FNYEAQ. The CDR3 covers 16 residues. Trimming pared 1 base from V and 4 bases from J, leaving 17 bases between. For the CDR3, the DNA is TGTGCCAGCAGCTTAGGCCTGGGGGCAGGGCAGTACGAGCAGTACTTC. Protein: CASSLGLGAGQYEQYF. The complete variable domain, with remaining parts taken from reference TRBV7-6 and TRBJ2-7, reads GAGVSQSPRYKVTKRGQDVALRCDPISGHVSLYWYRQALGQGPEFLTYFNYEAQQDKSGLPNDRFSAERPEGSISTLTIQRTEQRDSAMYRCASSLGLGAGQYEQYFGPGTRLTVT.

The chain recombines TRBV5-5 with TRBJ1-1; D is uncertain. CDR1 SGHKS and CDR2 YYEKEE come from the germline V gene (reference sequence). The CDR3 spans 14 residues. V was shortened by 0 bases and J by 1 base, with 7 bases between the two germline ends. In nucleotides, the CDR3 is TGTGCCAGCAGCTTGGGGTGGGCGAACACTGAAGCTTTCTTT. It yields the protein CASSLGWANTEAFF.

The chain employs TRBV7-8 and TRBJ2-1; 10 bases are shared with TRBD2. Germline lookup yields CDR1 SGHVS and CDR2 FQNEAQ. V lost 0 bases and J lost 5; bases outside the gene matches: 7. This CDR3 comprises 17 residues. The CDR3 here is CASSLAKGLAWNNEQFF. CDR3 nucleotides: TGTGCCAGCAGCTTAGCTAAGGGACTAGCGTGGAACAATGAGCAGTTCTTC.

This rearrangement joins TRBV6-5 to TRBJ2-5, with TRBD2 identical over 7 bases. This CDR3 comprises 16 residues. With 4 bases clipped from V and 5 bases from J, the junction kept 13 bases outside the gene matches. Germline loops: CDR1 MNHEY, CDR2 SVGAGI. In DNA form, the CDR3 reads TGTGCCAGCAGTTCCTCTAGCGGCAAACACGGGGAGACCCAGTACTTC. Protein product: CASSSSSGKHGETQYF.

The genes are TRBV25-1 and TRBJ2-3; D is possibly TRBD1 (6 bases). Trimming pared 2 bases from V and 3 bases from J, leaving 12 bases between. The CDR3 consists of 15 residues. CDR1 is MGHDK and CDR2 is SYGVNS in the germline V gene. The CDR3 region is CASSEANRATDTQYF. Written as DNA, the CDR3 is TGTGCCAGCAGTGAAGCTAACAGGGCTACAGATACGCAGTATTTT.

Comment on this clone: A junction end diverges from the germline sequence, so it may reflect a read error. The chain links TRBV5-5 to TRBJ1-2; maybe TRBD1 (6 bases). This CDR3 is 15 amino acids long. CDR1 and CDR2 from the germline V gene are SGHKS and YYEKEE (reference sequence). The CDR3 is CASSLARGGLLGYTF. Written as DNA, the CDR3 is TGTGCCAGCAGTTTGGCTCGGGGGGGGCTTTTAGGCTACACCTTC.

This chain uses TRBV6-1 with TRBJ2-3; tentatively, D is TRBD2 (6 bases). The CDR3 is 14 residues long. Trimming took 5 bases from V and 2 from J, leaving 11 bases between them. Per the germline V gene, CDR1 is MNHNS and CDR2 is SASEGT. CDR3 nucleotide sequence: TGTGCCAGCAGTAGGGCGGGGTTCACAGATACGCAGTATTTT. Amino acids: CASSRAGFTDTQYF.

As for this clone: The junction does not match germline at one end; this may be a read error. The V gene is TRBV11-2, the J gene TRBJ1-5; tentatively, D is TRBD1 (5 bases). This CDR3 is built from 15 residues. Germline values: CDR1 SGHAT, CDR2 FQNNGV. CDR3: CAGSQGQGGNQPQHF. The CDR3 DNA reads as TGTGCCGGCAGTCAAGGACAAGGAGGCAATCAGCCCCAGCATTTT.

The chain combines TRBV5-1 with TRBJ2-1; 9 bases align to TRBD2. This CDR3 comprises 17 residues. J lost 4 bases, V lost 2 bases, and 10 bases had no gene match. The germline CDR1 and CDR2 sequences are SGHRS and YFSETQ. CDR3 region: CASSFRRSGGSYNEQFF. CDR3 DNA sequence: TGCGCCAGCAGCTTTAGGAGGAGCGGGGGGTCGTACAATGAGCAGTTCTTC.